This T cell receptor beta chain emerged from a study of T cell responses to AZD1222 COVID-19 vaccine. Notes on the study in general: Spike-specific TCR breadth and depth were elevated following two AZD1222 doses. Nearly half of unique spike-specific TCRs reportedly avoided B.1.351 and B.1.1.7 mutated regions. Donors were chiefly white British, with a greater number of females, and clonal diversity was perhaps underestimated. Without day 14 samples, only post-peak T cell repertoires were studied.

The data were produced by immunoSEQ multiplex PCR, yet TCRdb's version contains in-frame clones alone and is incomplete. There are about 120,000 clones in the sample; 85% to 95% occur only once, and 1.6% lies in the top ten. Details on this clone: Its antigen is still unknown.

Germline V lookup: CDR1 SEHNR, CDR2 FQNEAQ (reference sequence). The CDR3 totals 17 residues. The J segment lost 4 bases and the V segment lost 2 bases, leaving 7 bases of the junction unmatched. The sequences come from peripheral blood, collected 28 days after the second AZD1222 dose. The rearrangement uses TRBV7-9 and TRBJ2-3, with 12 positions matching TRBD2. This TCR was sampled from an adult who received the AZD1222 COVID-19 vaccine. The CDR3 DNA sequence: TGTGCCAGCAGCTTAACCCGACTAGCGGGAGCCGCAGATACGCAGTATTTT. It yields the protein CASSLTRLAGAADTQYF.